These T cell receptor beta chains were read from a single sample in a study of tumor-infiltrating lymphocytes in primary liver carcinoma. Via MiXCR, TCRdb re-called the multiplex PCR reads, giving one row per CDR3 protein. Of 330,000 or so distinct CDR3 sequences in the sample, 65% are singletons; the top ten hold 6.5%. Sequenced input: peripheral blood. The receptor set was obtained from a man aged 40-49 years with primary liver carcinoma and hepatitis B virus infection. Each CDR3 is given without its conserved first and last residue. Fields, in order: CDR3 protein, clone size, V gene. Only part of the rows carry a size: once, few, many, or a class if the clone is expanded.

CDR3: ANGQDRRVGATQY
size: -
V: TRBV4-3

CDR3: SASTSGTGEQY
size: -
V: TRBV20-1

CDR3: AGSPRRTPQH
size: -
V: TRBV7-9

CDR3: ASSFRGQGKDNEQF
size: -
V: TRBV11-2

CDR3: ASRTSASPLYGYT
size: few
V: TRBV28

CDR3: ASRLVDTQY
size: few
V: TRBV10-1

CDR3: ASSFQTLAGKAEQF
size: -
V: TRBV11-2

CDR3: SVEPVGEKLF
size: many
V: TRBV29-1

CDR3: AISRFRQDFGSGANVLT
size: -
V: TRBV10-3

CDR3: ASRRTGDNQPQH
size: -
V: TRBV12-3/TRBV12-4

CDR3: ASSSSGRGATGELF
size: few
V: TRBV6-6

CDR3: ASSNAGGGGNTIY
size: many
V: TRBV12-3/TRBV12-4

CDR3: ASSRYRDADNEQF
size: -
V: TRBV6-2/TRBV6-3

CDR3: ASSQYGVGVGRTKNIQY
size: -
V: TRBV23-1

CDR3: ASSPGTIDYNEQF
size: few
V: TRBV4-1

CDR3: ASSLAAGYEQY
size: many
V: TRBV11-2

CDR3: ASSFTGWDQPQH
size: few
V: TRBV11-2

CDR3: ASSAHYEQC
size: -
V: TRBV7-9

CDR3: ASGGLEADTDTQY
size: -
V: TRBV10-1

CDR3: ANSIGRPNYNEQF
size: -
V: TRBV11-2

CDR3: ASSQTGGGANTGELF
size: -
V: TRBV11-2

CDR3: ASSLLANGMNEQF
size: -
V: TRBV11-3

CDR3: ASSLVPREVSYNSPLH
size: -
V: TRBV5-1

CDR3: ASSFTQDYEQY
size: many
V: TRBV5-6

CDR3: ANSLEFEQY
size: -
V: TRBV11-2

CDR3: ASSYSDGGNTIY
size: -
V: TRBV6-5

CDR3: ASSDPGGPSEQY
size: -
V: TRBV25-1

CDR3: ASRGGPAKNIQY
size: -
V: TRBV28

CDR3: ASNPDPWGSYGYT
size: -
V: TRBV28

CDR3: SCGPAGSPYNEQF
size: -
V: TRBV29-1

CDR3: ASSYGRADTQY
size: many
V: TRBV6-6

CDR3: ASSAPYEQY
size: few
V: TRBV28

CDR3: SVASKANTEAV
size: once
V: TRBV29-1

CDR3: AGSQDLRDTIY
size: -
V: TRBV4-1

CDR3: ASSQTSGYRGELF
size: -
V: TRBV7-9

CDR3: ASSQASGQPQIPQY
size: many
V: TRBV4-3

CDR3: AISPPESAEQY
size: -
V: TRBV11-2